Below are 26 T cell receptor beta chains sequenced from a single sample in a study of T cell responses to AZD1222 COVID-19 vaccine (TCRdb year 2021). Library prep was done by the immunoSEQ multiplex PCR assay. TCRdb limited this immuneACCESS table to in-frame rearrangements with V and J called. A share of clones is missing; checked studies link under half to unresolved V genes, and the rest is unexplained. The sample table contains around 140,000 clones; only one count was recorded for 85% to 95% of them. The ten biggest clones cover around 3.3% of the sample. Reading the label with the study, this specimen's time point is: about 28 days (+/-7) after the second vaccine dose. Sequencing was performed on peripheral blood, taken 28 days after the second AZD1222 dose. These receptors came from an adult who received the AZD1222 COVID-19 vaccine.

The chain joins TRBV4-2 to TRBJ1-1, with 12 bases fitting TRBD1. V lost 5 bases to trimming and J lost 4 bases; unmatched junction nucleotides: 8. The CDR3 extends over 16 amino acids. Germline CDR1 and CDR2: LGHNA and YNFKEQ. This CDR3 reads CASSSRDRGRGTEAFF. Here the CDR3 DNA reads TGTGCCAGCAGCTCCAGGGACAGGGGGCGCGGCACTGAAGCTTTCTTT.

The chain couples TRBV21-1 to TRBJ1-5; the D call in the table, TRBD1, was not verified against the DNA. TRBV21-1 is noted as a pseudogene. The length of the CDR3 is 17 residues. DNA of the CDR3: TGTGCCAGCAGTCAGGGGGGACAGCCTCGTGGCAATCAGCCCCAGCATTTT. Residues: CASSQGGQPRGNQPQHF.

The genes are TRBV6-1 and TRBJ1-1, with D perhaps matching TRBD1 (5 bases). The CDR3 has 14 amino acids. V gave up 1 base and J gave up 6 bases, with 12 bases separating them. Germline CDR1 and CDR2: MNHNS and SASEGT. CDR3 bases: TGTGCCAGCAGTGAAGTAGGGGTGAATCCTGAAGCTTTCTTT. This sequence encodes CASSEVGVNPEAFF.

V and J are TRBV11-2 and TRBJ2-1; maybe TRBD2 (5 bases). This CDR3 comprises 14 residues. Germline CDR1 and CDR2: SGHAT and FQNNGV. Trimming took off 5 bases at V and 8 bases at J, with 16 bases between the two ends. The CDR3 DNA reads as TGTGCCAGCAGCCCGAGCGGTTCGGGGTATGAGCAGTTCTTC. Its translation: CASSPSGSGYEQFF. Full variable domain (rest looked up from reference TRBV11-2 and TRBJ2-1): EAGVAQSPRYKIIEKRQSVAFWCNPISGHATLYWYQQILGQGPKLLIQFQNNGVVDDSQLPKDRFSAERLKGVDSTLKIQPAKLEDSAVYLCASSPSGSGYEQFFGPGTRLTVL.

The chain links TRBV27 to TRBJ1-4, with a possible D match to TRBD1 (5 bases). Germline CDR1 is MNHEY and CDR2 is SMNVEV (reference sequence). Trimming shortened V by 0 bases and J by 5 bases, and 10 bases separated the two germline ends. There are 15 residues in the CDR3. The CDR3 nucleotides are TGTGCCAGCAGTTTATCAGGGACGGGGAATGAAAAACTGTTTTTT. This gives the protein CASSLSGTGNEKLFF.

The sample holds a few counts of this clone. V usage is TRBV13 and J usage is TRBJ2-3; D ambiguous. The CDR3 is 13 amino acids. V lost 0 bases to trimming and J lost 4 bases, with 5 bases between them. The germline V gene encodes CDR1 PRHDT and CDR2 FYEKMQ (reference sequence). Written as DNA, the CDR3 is TGTGCCAGCAGCTTAGGCTGGCCAGATACGCAGTATTTT. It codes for CASSLGWPDTQYF.

CDR3 protein: CAISPGASGTGELFF. The CDR3 DNA is TGTGCCATCAGTCCGGGGGCTAGCGGGACCGGGGAGCTGTTTTTT. This chain connects TRBV10-3 to TRBJ2-2; 8 nucleotides line up with TRBD2. This CDR3 contains 15 residues. The germline CDR1 and CDR2 sequences are ENHRY and SYGVKD. With V trimmed by 5 bases and J by 5 bases, 7 bases remained unmatched.

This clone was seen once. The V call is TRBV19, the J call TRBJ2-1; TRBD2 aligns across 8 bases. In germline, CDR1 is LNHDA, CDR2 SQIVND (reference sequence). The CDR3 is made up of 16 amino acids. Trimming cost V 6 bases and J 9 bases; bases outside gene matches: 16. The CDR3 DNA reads TGTGCCAGTAGCGCCCCCAGACTAGCGTCTGTAGGTGAGCAGTTCTTC. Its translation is CASSAPRLASVGEQFF. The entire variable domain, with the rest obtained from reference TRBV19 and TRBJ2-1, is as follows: DGGITQSPKYLFRKEGQNVTLSCEQNLNHDAMYWYRQDPGQGLRLIYYSQIVNDFQKGDIAEGYSVSREKKESFPLTVTSAQKNPTAFYLCASSAPRLASVGEQFFGPGTRLTVL.

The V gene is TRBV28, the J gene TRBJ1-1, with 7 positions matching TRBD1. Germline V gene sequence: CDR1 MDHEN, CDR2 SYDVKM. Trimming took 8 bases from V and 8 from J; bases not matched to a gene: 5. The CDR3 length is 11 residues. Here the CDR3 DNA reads TGTGCCAGCGGCCCGGGACAGGAAGCTTTCTTT. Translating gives CASGPGQEAFF.

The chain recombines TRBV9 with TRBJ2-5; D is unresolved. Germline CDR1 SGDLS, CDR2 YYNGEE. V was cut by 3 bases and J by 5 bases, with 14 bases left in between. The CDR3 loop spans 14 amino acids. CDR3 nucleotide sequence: TGTGCCAGCAGCGCGGCGAGTAGCCGTGAGACCCAGTACTTC. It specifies CASSAASSRETQYF.

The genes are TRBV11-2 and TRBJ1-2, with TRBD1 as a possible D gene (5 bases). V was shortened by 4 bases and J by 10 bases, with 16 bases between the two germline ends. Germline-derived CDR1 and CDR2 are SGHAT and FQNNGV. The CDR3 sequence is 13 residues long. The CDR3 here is CASSSDTGKIYTF. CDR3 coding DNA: TGTGCCAGCAGCTCGGACACCGGAAAAATCTACACCTTC.

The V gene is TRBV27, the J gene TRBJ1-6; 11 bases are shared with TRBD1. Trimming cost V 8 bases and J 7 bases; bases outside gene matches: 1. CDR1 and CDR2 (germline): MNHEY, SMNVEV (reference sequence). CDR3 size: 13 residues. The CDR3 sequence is CASRDRGNSPLHF. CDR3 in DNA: TGTGCCAGCCGGGACAGGGGGAATTCACCCCTCCACTTT.

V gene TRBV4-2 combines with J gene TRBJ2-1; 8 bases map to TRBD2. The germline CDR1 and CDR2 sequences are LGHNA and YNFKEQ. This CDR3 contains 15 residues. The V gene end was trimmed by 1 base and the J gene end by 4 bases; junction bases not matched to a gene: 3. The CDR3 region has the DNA TGTGCCAGCAGCCAAGCTAGCGGGCTATACAATGAGCAGTTCTTC. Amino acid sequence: CASSQASGLYNEQFF.

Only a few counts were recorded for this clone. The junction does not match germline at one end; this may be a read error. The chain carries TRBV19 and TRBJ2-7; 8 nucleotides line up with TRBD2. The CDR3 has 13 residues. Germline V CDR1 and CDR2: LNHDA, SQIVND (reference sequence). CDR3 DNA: TGTGCCAGTAGTATCGAAAAGCGGGAGCCCAAGAACTTC. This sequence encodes CASSIEKREPKNF. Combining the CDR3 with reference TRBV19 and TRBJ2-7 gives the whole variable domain DGGITQSPKYLFRKEGQNVTLSCEQNLNHDAMYWYRQDPGQGLRLIYYSQIVNDFQKGDIAEGYSVSREKKESFPLTVTSAQKNPTAFYLCASSIEKREPKNFGPGTRLTVT.

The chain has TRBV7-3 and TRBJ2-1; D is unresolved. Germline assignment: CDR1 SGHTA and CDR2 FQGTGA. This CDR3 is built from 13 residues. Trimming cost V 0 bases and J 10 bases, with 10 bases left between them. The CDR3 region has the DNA TGTGCCAGCAGCTTAACGTTTAGTGACGAGCAGTTCTTC. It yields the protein CASSLTFSDEQFF.

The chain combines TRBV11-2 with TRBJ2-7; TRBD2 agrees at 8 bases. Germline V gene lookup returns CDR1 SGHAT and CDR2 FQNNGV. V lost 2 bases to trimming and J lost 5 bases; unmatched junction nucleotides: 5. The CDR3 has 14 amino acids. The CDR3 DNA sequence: TGTGCCAGCAGCTTACGTTCAGCGGGAGACGAGCAGTACTTC. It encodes CASSLRSAGDEQYF.

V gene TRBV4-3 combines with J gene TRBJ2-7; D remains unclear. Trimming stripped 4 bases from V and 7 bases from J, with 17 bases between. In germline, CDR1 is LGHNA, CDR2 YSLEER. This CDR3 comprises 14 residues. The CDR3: CASSPRSSSLEQYF. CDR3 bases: TGCGCCAGCAGCCCCCGGAGTAGCTCGCTGGAGCAGTACTTC.

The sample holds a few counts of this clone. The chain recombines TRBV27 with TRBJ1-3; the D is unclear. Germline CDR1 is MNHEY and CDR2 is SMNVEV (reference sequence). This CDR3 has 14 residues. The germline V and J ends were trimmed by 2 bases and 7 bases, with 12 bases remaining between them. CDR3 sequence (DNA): TGTGCCAGCAGTTTAAATAGGGAGTCCAACACCATATATTTT. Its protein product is CASSLNRESNTIYF.

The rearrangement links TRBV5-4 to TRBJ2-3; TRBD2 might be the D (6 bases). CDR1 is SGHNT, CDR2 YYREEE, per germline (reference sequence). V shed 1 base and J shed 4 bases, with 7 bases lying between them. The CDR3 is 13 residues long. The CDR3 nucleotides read TGTGCCAGCAGCTTGCCGGGAGCAGATACGCAGTATTTT. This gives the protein CASSLPGADTQYF.

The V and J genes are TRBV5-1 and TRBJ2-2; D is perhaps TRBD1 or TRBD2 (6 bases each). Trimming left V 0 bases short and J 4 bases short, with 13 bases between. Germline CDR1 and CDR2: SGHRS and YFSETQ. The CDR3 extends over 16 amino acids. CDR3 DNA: TGCGCCAGCAGCTTGGATGGGGGGCACGGCACCGGGGAGCTGTTTTTT. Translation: CASSLDGGHGTGELFF.

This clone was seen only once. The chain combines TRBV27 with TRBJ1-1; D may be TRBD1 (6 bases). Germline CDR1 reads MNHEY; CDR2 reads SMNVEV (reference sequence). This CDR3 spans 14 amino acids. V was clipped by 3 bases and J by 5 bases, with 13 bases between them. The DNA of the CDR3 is TGTGCCAGCAGTTTTGGGGGGGCGGGGACTGAAGCTTTCTTT. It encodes CASSFGGAGTEAFF.

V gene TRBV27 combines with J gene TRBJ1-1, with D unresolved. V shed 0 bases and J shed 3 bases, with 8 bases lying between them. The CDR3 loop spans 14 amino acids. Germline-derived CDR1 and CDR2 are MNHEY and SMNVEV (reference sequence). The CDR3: CASSLSIRDTEAFF. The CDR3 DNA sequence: TGTGCCAGCAGTTTATCGATTCGGGACACTGAAGCTTTCTTT.

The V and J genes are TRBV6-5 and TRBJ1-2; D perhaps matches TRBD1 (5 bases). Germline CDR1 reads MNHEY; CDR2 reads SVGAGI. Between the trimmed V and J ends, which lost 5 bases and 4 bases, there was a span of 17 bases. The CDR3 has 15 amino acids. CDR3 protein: CASSPTSRAGYGYTF. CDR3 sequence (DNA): TGTGCCAGCAGTCCAACGTCCAGGGCCGGCTATGGCTACACCTTC.

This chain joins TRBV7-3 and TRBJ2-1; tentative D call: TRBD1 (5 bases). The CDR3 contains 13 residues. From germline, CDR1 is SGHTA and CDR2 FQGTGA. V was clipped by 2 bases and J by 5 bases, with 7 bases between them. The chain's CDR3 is CASSLGANNEQFF. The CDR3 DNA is TGTGCCAGCAGCTTAGGGGCTAACAATGAGCAGTTCTTC.

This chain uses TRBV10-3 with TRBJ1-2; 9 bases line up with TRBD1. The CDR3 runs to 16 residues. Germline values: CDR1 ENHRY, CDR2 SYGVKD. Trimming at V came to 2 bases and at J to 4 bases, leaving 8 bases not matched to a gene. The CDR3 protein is CAISEGNRGLGYGYTF. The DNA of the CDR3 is TGTGCCATCAGTGAGGGGAACAGGGGGCTTGGCTATGGCTACACCTTC.

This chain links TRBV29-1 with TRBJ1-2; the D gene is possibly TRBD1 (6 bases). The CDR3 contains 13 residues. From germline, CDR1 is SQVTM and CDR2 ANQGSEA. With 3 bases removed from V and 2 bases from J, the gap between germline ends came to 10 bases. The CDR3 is CSVDRGLNYGYTF. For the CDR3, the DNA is TGCAGCGTTGACAGGGGCCTCAACTATGGCTACACCTTC.